The subject of this entry is one T cell receptor (beta chain). Its antigen is unknown. TCRdb reprocessed the reads via MiXCR and lists one record per CDR3 protein. In the table there are hundreds of thousands of distinct CDR3 sequences, approximately 29% of which are singletons. V lost 1 base and J 7 bases, leaving 10 bases between the germline ends. This CDR3 comprises 14 residues. Germline CDR1 SGHAT, CDR2 FQNNGV. The record originates from a study of T cell repertoires in cytomegalovirus infection. Whole-study results and caveats: HLA-C-restricted, CMV-specific TCR beta clonotypes were dominant ex vivo.

The TCR originated in a human donor in good health (CMV status not recorded). Some clones in this sample may be carry-over from other donors' samples. The J gene is TRBJ2-2, the V gene TRBV11-2, with D perhaps matching TRBD1 (5 bases). The sample here was cultured CD8+ T cells from PBMCs, taken from culture after CMV antigen stimulation. CDR3 nucleotide sequence: TGTGCCAGCAGCTTAGTTGACAGTCGCGGGGAGCTGTTTTTT. This codes for CASSLVDSRGELFF.